This TCR beta chain is from a study of Graves' ophthalmopathy and Graves' hyperthyroidism (dated by TCRdb to the late 2010s). For the wider study: Peripheral blood was collected at initial diagnosis, prior to any treatment. The study used signatures of the TCR beta repertoire to tell Graves' ophthalmopathy apart from Graves' hyperthyroidism and to predict which patients would progress to ophthalmopathy. In total, under 150 blood samples were TCR-sequenced: some 43 ophthalmopathy, 80 or so hyperthyroidism and roughly 17 hyperthyroidism-to-ophthalmopathy patients. To explore V-J signatures that distinguish ophthalmopathy from hyperthyroidism, a discovery set of about a hundred patients was enrolled, made up of under 50 with ophthalmopathy and some 58 with stable hyperthyroidism. The independent validation cohort included approximately 19 hyperthyroidism patients plus 17 patients who later progressed from hyperthyroidism to ophthalmopathy. T-cell repertoires of thyroid tissue and blood were compared in six or seven hyperthyroidism patients. After sampling, hyperthyroidism patients received methimazole starting at 30 mg daily, and ophthalmopathy patients received high-dose intravenous methylprednisolone. What the research found in general, with its limitations: Sample size was not predetermined statistically, and investigators were not blinded to group allocation. Most expanded thyroid clonotypes with a frequency above 0.001 also appeared in blood, which suggests that blood repertoires may reflect the immune response in the thyroid. In validation, the model predicted ophthalmopathy progression with roughly 68% sensitivity and around 72% specificity; some twelve predicted patients were CT-confirmed with GO in a median of about 6.1 months. In cross-validation, the 13-signature model distinguished ophthalmopathy from stable hyperthyroidism with roughly 90% sensitivity and just under 84% specificity, and in the test set the corresponding values were roughly 78% and 74%.

For repertoire sequencing, the TCR beta CDR3 regions were amplified from RNA transcripts. The first round of RT-PCR was done with HTBI primers and the Qiagen OneStep RT-PCR kit, and was followed by a second round of multiplex PCR, then size selection and purification. Libraries were sequenced on an Illumina HiSeq2000 using paired-end 100 bp reads. As for the authors' bioinformatics: SOAPnuke was used to process the reads, throwing out any read that had adapters, had uncalled bases, had a mean Phred below 15, or lacked an exact constant-primer or identifier match. COPE v1.2.5 was used to merge the high-quality paired reads. Clonotypes were defined as unique nucleotide sequences and were aligned to IMGT TRB V, D and J references using MiTCR v1.1. Analysis was restricted to V-J combinations with a frequency above 0.0001, which covered 98% to 99.2% of repertoires. A TCR clonal expansion and chaos score per V-J combination was defined as the ratio of F50 clonal expansion to chaos observed in the TCRdist matrix. Welch's t-statistics and random forest were used to reduce the features to some 13 V-J combinations, which were then used as input to a naive Bayes classifier. The similarity between thyroid and blood repertoires was quantified using the Morisita-Horn index. TCRdb reran the public reads through fastp at Q25 and MiXCR, keeping productive beta chains. Records with the same CDR3 protein are collapsed into one entry carrying the most frequent genes and DNA. Clone size and V and J calls follow TCRdb, not the original study. This sample has some 370,000 distinct CDR3 sequences in its table, and about 15% of those were observed once. 2% to 2.5% of the sample rests with the top ten.

Inclusive of the bounding cysteine and phenylalanine, the CDR3 is 15 residues long. Only CDR3 DNA remains: 45 bases, in frame from the first base. The germline ends are 11 bases apart after V is trimmed by 1 base and J by 1 base. The CDR1 and CDR2 encoded by the germline V gene are LGHNA and YNFKEQ. Stable hyperthyroidism was defined as no progression to ophthalmopathy within 18 months of follow-up. Patients with hyperthyroidism were aged 18 to 65 years, had been newly diagnosed, and had a disease duration of less than 2 months. Patients with other autoimmune diseases, uncontrolled infections, pregnancy or lactation were excluded. Diagnosis relied on clinical symptoms, serum thyroxine, TRAb, thyroid ultrasound and orbital computed tomography. Ficoll-Paque density gradient centrifugation was used to isolate PBMCs from about 10 ml of fresh peripheral blood. Total RNA was extracted using Trizol reagent, and RNA quality was checked on an Agilent 2100 Bioanalyzer.

This clonotype showed up many times. There is no known antigen for this receptor. No much larger clonotype is one base removed from it; base qualities were not supplied. The chain joins TRBV4-2 to TRBJ2-7, with TRBD2 perhaps the D gene, on 6 matching bases. The receptor comes from an adult woman with stable Graves' hyperthyroidism. The specimen was peripheral blood. The CDR3 protein sequence reads: CASSQGRDSSYEQYF. The sequenced DNA is TGTGCCAGCAGCCAAGGCCGGGACTCTTCCTACGAGCAGTACTTC.